A single sample is the source of the 26 T cell receptor beta chains below, sequenced in a study of blood T cell repertoires in COVID-19. Here immunoSEQ multiplex PCR was the method, and the copy in TCRdb shows in-frame clones only, minus some. Of 95,000 to 150,000 clones listed, about 79% are singletons. Specimen: peripheral blood. The receptors were sampled from a woman between 65 and 79 years old with acute or convalescent COVID-19.

This sequence joins TRBV3-1 (or the pseudogene TRBV3-2) and TRBJ2-3; 11 bases align to TRBD2. V trimming: 4 bases; J trimming: 5 bases; junction bases outside the gene matches: 8. The CDR3 runs to 16 residues. The germline V gene encodes CDR1 LGHDT and CDR2 YNNKEL (reference sequence). This CDR3 is CASSPRGLADLDTQYF. The DNA for the CDR3 is TGTGCCAGCAGCCCCCGGGGACTAGCGGACTTAGATACGCAGTATTTT.

This chain uses TRBV9 with TRBJ2-3; 11 bases are a match to TRBD2. In germline, CDR1 is SGDLS, CDR2 YYNGEE. The V gene end was trimmed by 4 bases and the J gene end by 6 bases; junction bases not matched to a gene: 7. The CDR3 length is 15 residues. CDR3 DNA sequence: TGTGCCAGCAGCATCGGGACTAGCGGTAGGGATACGCAGTATTTT. It yields the protein CASSIGTSGRDTQYF.

The chain couples TRBV5-4 to TRBJ2-3; D remains unclear. Germline CDR1 SGHNT, CDR2 YYREEE (reference sequence). Trimming stripped 0 bases from V and 0 bases from J, with 11 bases between. The CDR3 is 16 amino acids. CDR3 in amino acids: CASSLGSAISTDTQYF. The CDR3 DNA is TGTGCCAGCAGCTTGGGGTCTGCGATCAGCACAGATACGCAGTATTTT.

CDR3 region: CASGRDSGDTQYF. Here the CDR3 DNA reads TGTGCCAGCGGGAGGGACTCCGGGGATACGCAGTATTTT. V gene TRBV2 combines with J gene TRBJ2-3; 7 nucleotides align to TRBD2. Germline lookup yields CDR1 SNHLY and CDR2 FYNNEI. V lost 8 bases, J lost 6 bases, and 8 bases stayed unmatched. There are 13 residues in the CDR3.

Here the CDR3 DNA reads TGTGCCAGCAGTGAAATGCAGGGTTACAATGAGCAGTTCTTC. It yields the protein CASSEMQGYNEQFF. This sequence joins TRBV2 and TRBJ2-1, with TRBD1 as a possible D gene (5 bases). There are 14 residues in the CDR3. Germline V lookup: CDR1 SNHLY, CDR2 FYNNEI. Trimming took 2 bases from V and 4 from J, leaving 9 bases between them.

This chain joins TRBV11-3 and TRBJ2-3; no definite D call. The ends were cut back, 1 base at V and 8 bases at J, with 7 bases in the middle. Germline V gene data show CDR1 as SGHNT and CDR2 as YENEEA. CDR3 length: 12 residues. The CDR3 nucleotides read TGTGCCAGCAGCTTAGCGGAGTCTACGCAGTATTTT. Its protein is CASSLAESTQYF.

This chain connects TRBV4-1 to TRBJ1-6; D may be TRBD1 (6 bases). V gave up 1 base and J gave up 7 bases, with 20 bases separating them. This CDR3 contains 18 residues. CDR1 and CDR2 from the germline V gene are MGHRA and YSYEKL. CDR3 DNA sequence: TGCGCCAGCAGCCAAGGAATTATCAGGGGATCGGCCAATTCACCCCTCCACTTT. Residues: CASSQGIIRGSANSPLHF.

This clone was counted between two and nine times. J is TRBJ1-5 and V is TRBV24-1, with D uncertain. CDR3 length equals 13 residues. V was pared by 2 bases and J by 4 bases, with 5 bases between. The germline V gene has CDR1 KGHDR and CDR2 SFDVKD. This CDR3 is CATSDSLNQPQHF. CDR3 nucleotides: TGTGCCACCAGTGATTCCCTAAATCAGCCCCAGCATTTT.

This clone was counted between two and nine times. The chain employs TRBV5-1 and TRBJ1-1, with D possibly TRBD1 on 6 matching bases. The CDR3 is made up of 14 amino acids. Germline V gives CDR1 SGHRS, CDR2 YFSETQ. V lost 7 bases to trimming and J lost 3 bases, with 16 bases between them. The CDR3 nucleotides read TGCGCCAGCGCCGCTGGGGGGGCAGACACTGAAGCTTTCTTT. This gives the protein CASAAGGADTEAFF.

The chain couples TRBV19 to TRBJ1-6; D perhaps matches TRBD1 (6 bases). Germline CDR1 LNHDA, CDR2 SQIVND (reference sequence). V was trimmed by 0 bases and J by 7 bases, leaving 10 bases between them. This CDR3 spans 15 amino acids. The CDR3 region is CASSIDRGWNSPLHF. CDR3 DNA sequence: TGTGCCAGTAGTATAGACAGGGGTTGGAATTCACCCCTCCACTTT.

The chain recombines TRBV9 with TRBJ2-1; TRBD2 matches at 10 bases. The ends lost 0 bases at V and 4 bases at J; junction bases unmatched: 19. This CDR3 has 21 residues. Germline V CDR1 and CDR2: SGDLS, YYNGEE. CDR3 protein: CASSVGHRGVAGGSTYNEQFF. In DNA, the CDR3 is TGTGCCAGCAGCGTAGGTCATCGGGGAGTAGCGGGGGGCTCAACGTACAATGAGCAGTTCTTC.

The J gene is TRBJ2-5, the V gene TRBV11-1; maybe TRBD2 (5 bases). The CDR3 is 14 residues long. The germline V gene has CDR1 SGHAT and CDR2 FQDESV (reference sequence). The V gene lost 2 bases and the J gene lost 4 bases, with 11 bases spanning the gap. Here the CDR3 DNA reads TGTGCCAGCAGCTTACCGGGGATGGGAGAGACCCAGTACTTC. Residues: CASSLPGMGETQYF.

This chain links TRBV15 with TRBJ1-2; the D is unclear. The CDR3 sequence is 15 residues long. V was trimmed by 0 bases and J by 8 bases, leaving 16 bases between them. Per the germline V gene, CDR1 is LNHNV and CDR2 is YYDKDF (reference sequence). CDR3 region: CATSRDRATPGGYTF. The DNA of the CDR3 is TGTGCCACCAGCAGAGATCGGGCCACACCGGGAGGCTACACCTTC.

The rearrangement links TRBV18 to TRBJ1-2; no firm D call. From germline, CDR1 is KGHSH and CDR2 LQKENI. Trimming cost V 3 bases and J 8 bases, with 16 bases left between them. This CDR3 spans 14 amino acids. The CDR3 sequence is CASSPGSRSPGYTF. The CDR3 nucleotides are TGTGCCAGCTCACCCGGGTCTCGAAGCCCGGGCTACACCTTC.

This clone was observed a single time. The chain has TRBV4-1 and TRBJ1-1; 10 nucleotides line up with TRBD1. The CDR3 extends over 18 amino acids. V trimming: 1 base; J trimming: 0 bases; junction bases outside the gene matches: 8. The germline V gene encodes CDR1 MGHRA and CDR2 YSYEKL. CDR3 sequence: CASSQVRQGAGVNTEAFF. The CDR3 DNA reads as TGCGCCAGCAGCCAAGTCCGACAGGGGGCTGGGGTGAACACTGAAGCTTTCTTT.

By proportion, this clone is medium-sized (0.01 to 0.1%). The rearrangement links TRBV3-1 (or the pseudogene TRBV3-2) to TRBJ1-2; tentative D call: TRBD1 (6 bases). Trimming shortened V by 2 bases and J by 4 bases, and 11 bases separated the two germline ends. The CDR3 has 14 amino acids. Germline V lookup: CDR1 LGHDT, CDR2 YNNKEL (reference sequence). In DNA form, the CDR3 reads TGTGCCAGCAGCCAACAGACAGGAAGCTATGGCTACACCTTC. This gives the protein CASSQQTGSYGYTF.

The chain uses TRBV3-1 (or the pseudogene TRBV3-2) and TRBJ1-1; D uncertain. Germline V gene sequence: CDR1 LGHDT, CDR2 YNNKEL (reference sequence). CDR3 length: 14 residues. V lost 2 bases to trimming and J lost 1 base, with 8 bases between them. CDR3 loop: CASSQTVPNTEAFF. Written as DNA, the CDR3 is TGTGCCAGCAGCCAAACGGTTCCGAACACTGAAGCTTTCTTT.

The chain is built from TRBV5-8 and TRBJ1-2; 7 bases are shared with TRBD1. The CDR3 has 14 residues. V dropped 6 bases and J dropped 4; count of bases not matched to a gene: 9. Germline values: CDR1 SGHTS, CDR2 YDEGEE. CDR3 sequence (DNA): TGTGCCAGCAACTCGCTCAGGGGGAGCTATGGCTACACCTTC. It specifies CASNSLRGSYGYTF.

The gene calls are TRBV5-5 and TRBJ2-1; TRBD1 matches at 8 bases. CDR3 length: 14 residues. V dropped 3 bases and J dropped 9; count of bases not matched to a gene: 8. Germline V gene lookup returns CDR1 SGHKS and CDR2 YYEKEE (reference sequence). CDR3 in DNA: TGTGCCAGCAGCTCAATACAGGGGGTCGGTGAGCAGTTCTTC. It translates to CASSSIQGVGEQFF.

This clone was observed a single time. This sequence joins TRBV4-1 and TRBJ2-3; TRBD1 matches at 8 bases. Germline lookup yields CDR1 MGHRA and CDR2 YSYEKL. The V and J ends lost 1 base and 8 bases, in that order; junction bases with no gene match: 11. CDR3 length: 16 residues. The CDR3 spells CASSQGLQGVSGTQYF. The CDR3 DNA is TGCGCCAGCAGCCAAGGTCTACAGGGGGTCTCGGGTACGCAGTATTTT.

The gene calls are TRBV30 and TRBJ1-4; unclear D gene. CDR3 length: 15 residues. Deletions cut 2 bases from V and 6 bases from J, with 16 bases between. Germline CDR1 is GTSNPN and CDR2 is SVGIG (reference sequence). CDR3 amino acids: CAWSRLGPGDEKLFF. In DNA form, the CDR3 reads TGTGCCTGGAGTCGCCTGGGTCCCGGGGATGAAAAACTGTTTTTT.

This clone was observed once. The chain carries TRBV5-1 and TRBJ2-1; no reliable D call. V was trimmed by 0 bases and J by 1 base, leaving 5 bases between them. Germline assignment: CDR1 SGHRS and CDR2 YFSETQ. The CDR3 spans 14 residues. The CDR3 reads CASSLESSYNEQFF. DNA of the CDR3: TGCGCCAGCAGCTTGGAGAGTTCCTACAATGAGCAGTTCTTC. The full variable domain, in which reference TRBV5-1 and TRBJ2-1 provide the parts outside the CDR3, is KAGVTQTPRYLIKTRGQQVTLSCSPISGHRSVSWYQQTPGQGLQFLFEYFSETQRNKGNFPGRFSGRQFSNSRSEMNVSTLELGDSALYLCASSLESSYNEQFFGPGTRLTVL.

V usage is TRBV28 and J usage is TRBJ1-1; D remains unclear. This CDR3 has 12 amino acids. Trimming removed 5 bases at V and 5 bases at J, with 9 bases between. The germline gives CDR1 MDHEN, CDR2 SYDVKM. CDR3 DNA sequence: TGTGCCAGCAGTCCCCAGGTGACTGAAGCTTTCTTT. It encodes CASSPQVTEAFF.

This chain uses TRBV11-1 with TRBJ1-4; tentative D call: TRBD1 (5 bases). The CDR3 spans 13 residues. Germline V gene data show CDR1 as SGHAT and CDR2 as FQDESV (reference sequence). Trimming cost V 3 bases and J 5 bases, with 7 bases left between them. Here the CDR3 reads CASSFQGNEKLFF. As DNA, the CDR3 is TGTGCCAGCAGCTTTCAGGGAAATGAAAAACTGTTTTTT.

The rearrangement joins TRBV19 to TRBJ2-5; tentative D call: TRBD2 (6 bases). Per germline, CDR1 LNHDA and CDR2 SQIVND (reference sequence). V was shortened by 5 bases and J by 5 bases, with 12 bases between the two germline ends. The CDR3 spans 13 residues. The CDR3 nucleotides are TGTGCCAGTAGTGGTGGAGGGAGGGAGACCCAGTACTTC. As protein: CASSGGGRETQYF.

The V and J genes are TRBV2 and TRBJ1-2; TRBD1 aligns across 7 bases. The CDR3 has 12 amino acids. CDR1 and CDR2 from the germline V gene are SNHLY and FYNNEI. Trimming cost V 7 bases and J 7 bases; bases outside gene matches: 6. The CDR3 region has the DNA TGTGCCAGCACTGGACAGGCTGGTGGCTACACCTTC. It specifies CASTGQAGGYTF. Drawing the rest from reference TRBV2 and TRBJ1-2, the complete variable domain is EPEVTQTPSHQVTQMGQEVILRCVPISNHLYFYWYRQILGQKVEFLVSFYNNEISEKSEIFDDQFSVERPDGSNFTLKIRSTKLEDSAMYFCASTGQAGGYTFGSGTRLTVV.